This is a list of T cell receptor beta chains from one sample in a study of blood T cell repertoires in COVID-19. The data were produced by immunoSEQ multiplex PCR, yet TCRdb's version contains in-frame clones alone and is incomplete. The profile shows 50,000 to 65,000 clones, more than 75% of them singletons. The sequenced sample consisted of peripheral blood. These receptors all come from a woman between 55 and 75 years old with acute or convalescent COVID-19. Both conserved end residues are part of each CDR3. A D gene is named only where the DNA matches it firmly. Size is omitted from some rows. Given values are once, few, many or a class for expanded clones.

V	J	size	D	CDR3	DNA
TRBV15	TRBJ2-7	-	-	CATSRDRVRSSYEQYF	TGTGCCACCAGCAGAGATCGGGTGCGGTCCTCCTACGAGCAGTACTTC
TRBV11-2	TRBJ2-3	-	TRBD2	CASSDGTSGGGTDTQYF	TGTGCCAGCAGCGATGGGACTAGCGGGGGGGGCACAGATACGCAGTATTTT
TRBV5-1	TRBJ1-2	-	TRBD1	CASSSGQGAYGYTF	TGCGCCAGCAGCTCTGGACAGGGGGCGTATGGCTACACCTTC
TRBV3-1/TRBV3-2	TRBJ1-1	-	-	CASSQGGRPEAFF	TGTGCCAGCAGCCAAGGGGGGCGCCCTGAAGCTTTCTTT
TRBV27	TRBJ1-2	-	-	CASRPSANYGYTF	TGTGCCAGCAGGCCGTCGGCTAACTATGGCTACACCTTC
TRBV14	TRBJ1-2	-	-	CASSRRQDYYGYTF	TGTGCCAGCAGCCGCCGTCAGGATTATTATGGCTACACCTTC
TRBV11-3	TRBJ2-3	-	-	CASSSGERPTQYF	TGTGCCAGCAGCTCCGGGGAGAGGCCTACGCAGTATTTT
TRBV15	TRBJ1-3	-	-	CATIQGGTGNTIYF	TGTGCCACGATACAGGGTGGTACTGGAAACACCATATATTTT
TRBV7-9	TRBJ1-4	-	-	CATQGYEKLFF	TGTGCCACCCAGGGTTATGAAAAACTGTTTTTT
TRBV6-2/TRBV6-3	TRBJ2-3	-	-	CASSLGGAGALFSTDTQYF	TGTGCCAGCAGCCTGGGTGGCGCGGGGGCCTTGTTCAGCACAGATACGCAGTATTTT
TRBV27	TRBJ2-7	-	TRBD1	CASSLGTGFGGVYEQYF	TGTGCCAGCAGTCTCGGGACAGGGTTCGGGGGAGTTTACGAGCAGTACTTC
TRBV19	TRBJ1-2	-	-	CASSRAGILYGYTF	TGTGCCAGTAGCAGGGCAGGGATTCTCTATGGCTACACCTTC
TRBV19	TRBJ2-1	-	TRBD2	CASSKRGGPYNEQFF	TGTGCCAGTAGTAAGCGGGGGGGCCCCTACAATGAGCAGTTCTTC
TRBV4-1	TRBJ2-1	-	TRBD2	CASSPQRGPPGNEQFF	TGCGCCAGCAGCCCACAGCGGGGGCCTCCGGGGAATGAGCAGTTCTTC
TRBV5-1	TRBJ2-3	-	TRBD2	CASSLDTGGSTDTQYF	TGCGCCAGCAGCTTGGACACGGGGGGGAGCACAGATACGCAGTATTTT
TRBV5-8	TRBJ1-5	once	-	CASSFTAGAGQPQHF	TGTGCCAGCAGCTTCACTGCAGGGGCTGGCCAGCCCCAGCATTTT
TRBV2	TRBJ1-4	-	-	CASSEGQFNEKLFF	TGTGCCAGCAGCGAGGGACAATTTAATGAAAAACTGTTTTTT
TRBV5-1	TRBJ2-7	-	TRBD1	CASSFRDRGDEQYF	TGCGCCAGCAGCTTCCGGGACAGGGGTGACGAGCAGTACTTC
TRBV5-1	TRBJ2-7	-	-	CASSLDSREQYF	TGCGCCAGCAGCTTGGACTCTCGCGAGCAGTACTTC
TRBV2	TRBJ2-5	-	TRBD1	CASGTGVSETQYF	TGTGCCAGCGGAACAGGGGTATCGGAGACCCAGTACTTC
TRBV9	TRBJ1-1	-	TRBD1	CASSAGQGASNAEAFF	TGTGCCAGCAGCGCGGGACAGGGGGCGTCGAACGCTGAAGCTTTCTTT
TRBV6-6	TRBJ2-1	-	TRBD1	CASSISGTDKQFF	TGTGCCAGCAGTATCTCCGGGACAGACAAGCAGTTCTTC
TRBV11-2	TRBJ1-5	-	TRBD1	CASSLGQGASNQPQHF	TGTGCCAGCAGCTTAGGACAGGGGGCTAGCAATCAGCCCCAGCATTTT
TRBV6-5	TRBJ2-3	-	TRBD1	CASSLQGAFSDTQYF	TGTGCCAGCAGTTTACAGGGGGCCTTCTCAGATACGCAGTATTTT
TRBV23-1	TRBJ1-2	-	TRBD1	CASSQSHSDRGEKDGYTF	TGCGCCAGCAGTCAATCCCACTCGGACAGGGGAGAAAAGGATGGCTACACCTTC
TRBV5-1	TRBJ1-1	-	-	CASSLAGAGGAFF	TGCGCCAGCAGCTTGGCGGGTGCTGGCGGAGCTTTCTTT
TRBV21-1	TRBJ1-2	-	-	CASSKGLQGAEGYTF	TGTGCCAGCAGCAAAGGACTACAGGGGGCAGAAGGCTACACCTTC
TRBV4-3	TRBJ2-1	-	-	CASSQDWTGGSFSYNEQFF	TGCGCCAGCAGCCAAGATTGGACGGGGGGCTCCTTCTCCTACAATGAGCAGTTCTTC
TRBV4-1	TRBJ2-2	-	-	CASSPSPGNGELFF	TGCGCCAGCAGCCCCTCCCCCGGGAATGGGGAGCTGTTTTTT
TRBV12-3/TRBV12-4	TRBJ1-4	-	-	CASSSRTGEKLFF	TGTGCCAGCAGTTCTCGGACGGGGGAAAAACTGTTTTTT
TRBV19	TRBJ1-1	few	-	CASSVETEMAEAFF	TGTGCCAGTAGTGTCGAGACAGAGATGGCTGAAGCTTTCTTT
TRBV2	TRBJ1-6	-	-	CASSEGGRVSPLHF	TGTGCCAGCAGTGAAGGGGGCAGGGTTTCACCCCTCCACTTT
TRBV5-5	TRBJ2-7	-	TRBD1	CASISPGQGAYEQYF	TGTGCCAGCATCAGCCCGGGACAGGGAGCCTACGAGCAGTACTTC
TRBV3-1/TRBV3-2	TRBJ2-4	-	-	CASSQGLQGLAKNIQYF	TGTGCCAGCAGCCAGGGTTTGCAGGGATTAGCCAAAAACATTCAGTACTTC
TRBV19	TRBJ2-3	-	TRBD1	CASSTGTGQGTDTQYF	TGTGCCAGTAGTACCGGGACAGGTCAAGGGACAGATACGCAGTATTTT
TRBV6-5	TRBJ1-5	-	TRBD1	CASSLQGGNQPQHF	TGTGCCAGCAGTTTACAGGGGGGCAATCAGCCCCAGCATTTT
TRBV19	TRBJ1-2	-	-	CASTRGGFYGYTF	TGTGCCAGTACCCGAGGGGGTTTTTATGGCTACACCTTC